Each of the 5 T cell receptor beta chains below was sequenced from the same sample in a study of neoadjuvant anti-PD-1 for oral cavity cancer. The protocol was immunoSEQ multiplex PCR, while the TCRdb copy is restricted to in-frame clones and leaves out a portion. The data show about 14,000 clones, 35% to 40% seen once. The time point here: after neoadjuvant nivolumab, at surgical resection. The input for sequencing was tumor tissue, taken after nivolumab (anti-PD-1) treatment. These TCRs come from a person between 40 and 80 years old with oral cavity squamous cell carcinoma.

This chain uses TRBV18 with TRBJ2-3, with 8 bases fitting TRBD2. The CDR3 covers 16 residues. Germline assignment: CDR1 KGHSH and CDR2 LQKENI. V shed 2 bases, J shed 1 base, and the junction held 5 bases outside the gene matches. CDR3 nucleotide sequence: TGTGCCAGCTCACCAACCTATAGCGGGGGCACAGATACGCAGTATTTT. It codes for CASSPTYSGGTDTQYF.

This clone has just one count. The chain has TRBV28 and TRBJ2-5; D gene uncertain. Germline V CDR1 and CDR2: MDHEN, SYDVKM. V was cut by 6 bases and J by 5 bases, with 10 bases left in between. The CDR3 extends over 12 amino acids. The CDR3 DNA reads TGTGCCAGCAGCCAGACGGTGGAGACCCAGTACTTC. Its translation is CASSQTVETQYF.

This chain uses TRBV6-5 with TRBJ2-1; D gene ambiguous. V lost 0 bases to trimming and J lost 4 bases, with 7 bases between them. Germline values: CDR1 MNHEY, CDR2 SVGAGI. The CDR3 loop spans 14 amino acids. CDR3 nucleotide sequence: TGTGCCAGCAGTTACTCCGTCCTGTACAATGAGCAGTTCTTC. It yields the protein CASSYSVLYNEQFF.

J is TRBJ2-5 and V is TRBV5-1; 11 bases align to TRBD1. This CDR3 is 17 amino acids long. Germline CDR1 SGHRS, CDR2 YFSETQ. V was pared by 4 bases and J by 1 base, with 9 bases of the junction left unmatched. CDR3 DNA: TGCGCCAGCAGCCAAACACCCGGGACAGGGGGCCAAGAGACCCAGTACTTC. This encodes CASSQTPGTGGQETQYF.

This sequence joins TRBV9 and TRBJ2-1; the match to TRBD2 covers 13 bases. CDR1 is SGDLS, CDR2 YYNGEE, per germline. The CDR3 has 16 amino acids. The V and J ends lost 4 bases and 6 bases, in that order; junction bases with no gene match: 7. CDR3 sequence: CASSPRTSGGSNEQFF. CDR3 nucleotide sequence: TGTGCCAGCAGCCCGAGGACTAGCGGGGGCTCCAATGAGCAGTTCTTC.